This is a list of T cell receptor beta chains from one sample in a study of T-cell memory formation after mild COVID-19. MiXCR, run by TCRdb on the 5' RACE reads, gives a single entry per CDR3 protein. The repertoire holds around 500,000 distinct CDR3 sequences, with 15% to 20% as singletons. The source material was PBMCs or a T cell subset sorted from them (not recorded which). The receptors here all came from an adult woman who had mild COVID-19 (a few samples of this study predate the infection). Cell type and time point are not known. Each CDR3 is given with its conserved first and last residue. A D gene is named only where the DNA matches it firmly. Size is stated for part of the rows, as once, few or many counts, or as a class when the clone is expanded.

TRBJ1-5	.	TRBV6-2/TRBV6-3	few	CASSYSIEANQPQHF	TGTGCCAGCAGTTACTCGATAGAAGCGAATCAGCCCCAGCATTTT
TRBJ2-3	.	TRBV16	few	CASSQRWEDTQYF	TGTGCCAGCAGCCAGCGATGGGAAGATACGCAGTATTTT
TRBJ2-1	TRBD2	TRBV20-1	many	CSARVQSGSVNEQFF	TGCAGTGCTAGAGTTCAAAGCGGGAGCGTCAATGAGCAGTTCTTC
TRBJ1-2	.	TRBV10-3	.	CAITWGAANGYTF	TGTGCCATCACCTGGGGGGCGGCGAATGGCTACACCTTC
TRBJ2-7	TRBD1	TRBV24-1	few	CATSQTGDFHEQYF	TGTGCCACCAGTCAGACAGGGGATTTTCACGAGCAGTACTTC
TRBJ1-6	.	TRBV29-1	.	CSHPRAESSYNSPLHF	TGCAGCCACCCCCGGGCGGAGAGCTCCTATAATTCACCCCTCCACTTT
TRBJ1-5	.	TRBV7-9	.	CASSLAGYNQPQHF	TGTGCCAGCAGCTTAGCCGGGTACAATCAGCCCCAGCATTTT
TRBJ1-1	.	TRBV20-1	.	CSAAGVTEAFF	TGCAGTGCGGCCGGAGTCACTGAAGCTTTCTTT
TRBJ1-5	.	TRBV6-5	.	CASRVSGNQPQHF	TGTGCCAGCAGGGTAAGCGGCAATCAGCCCCAGCATTTT
TRBJ2-3	TRBD2	TRBV5-1	few	CASSLARGSGGSTDTQYF	TGCGCCAGCAGCTTGGCCCGGGGCTCCGGGGGGAGCACAGATACGCAGTATTTT
TRBJ2-7	TRBD1	TRBV20-1	.	CSARDRKNAGTGAYEQYF	TGCAGTGCTAGAGATCGGAAGAACGCCGGGACAGGGGCCTACGAGCAGTACTTC
TRBJ2-1	.	TRBV3-1	.	CASSPGKGLGHNEQFF	TGTGCCAGCAGCCCAGGTAAGGGGCTGGGACACAATGAGCAGTTCTTC
TRBJ1-2	TRBD1	TRBV7-2	.	CASSTRTGENYGYTF	TGTGCCAGCAGCACCCGGACAGGGGAAAACTATGGCTACACCTTC
TRBJ1-2	TRBD1	TRBV5-1	.	CASSFSGTGREGYTF	TGCGCCAGCAGCTTTTCAGGGACAGGGAGGGAAGGTTACACCTTC
TRBJ2-5	TRBD2	TRBV18	few	CASSPPPGTSGVHQETQYF	TGTGCCAGCTCACCACCGCCAGGGACTAGCGGGGTTCACCAAGAGACCCAGTACTTC
TRBJ2-6	.	TRBV7-6	.	CASSLGAGANVLTF	TGTGCCAGCAGCTTAGGTGCTGGGGCCAACGTCCTGACTTTC
TRBJ1-2	TRBD1	TRBV6-5	.	CASSKGTGGSGYTF	TGTGCCAGCAGTAAGGGGACAGGGGGCTCTGGCTACACCTTC
TRBJ2-3	TRBD2	TRBV5-1	few	CASSLPGLAGGNTDTQYF	TGCGCCAGCAGCTTGCCGGGACTAGCGGGGGGCAACACAGATACGCAGTATTTT
TRBJ1-6	.	TRBV7-3	.	CASSLGAHNSPLHF	TGTGCCAGCAGCTTAGGAGCTCACAATTCACCCCTCCACTTT
TRBJ1-1	TRBD1	TRBV7-9	few	CASSPAPGQGHTEAFF	TGTGCCAGCAGCCCTGCACCAGGACAGGGGCACACTGAAGCTTTCTTT
TRBJ2-7	.	TRBV18	.	CASSPPTETYEQYF	TGTGCCAGCTCACCACCGACTGAGACCTACGAGCAGTACTTC
TRBJ2-1	.	TRBV11-3	.	CASSYFGWSSYNEQFF	TGTGCCAGCAGCTATTTCGGCTGGAGCTCCTACAATGAGCAGTTCTTC
TRBJ2-2	TRBD1	TRBV5-6	.	CASSPDRGPGELFF	TGTGCCAGCAGCCCGGACAGGGGCCCCGGGGAGCTGTTTTTT
TRBJ2-4	.	TRBV5-1	.	CASSLARQGLAKNIQYF	TGCGCCAGCAGCTTGGCACGGCAGGGTTTGGCCAAAAACATTCAGTACTTC
TRBJ1-2	.	TRBV25-1	.	CASSDPGYGYTF	TGTGCCAGCAGTGACCCCGGCTATGGCTACACCTTC
TRBJ1-2	TRBD1	TRBV6-2/TRBV6-3	few	CASSYPTGGKSVDVTF	TGTGCCAGCAGTTACCCGACAGGGGGTAAAAGTGTGGATGTCACCTTC
TRBJ2-1	.	TRBV11-2	few	CASSSTNNEQFF	TGTGCCAGCAGCTCGACAAACAATGAGCAGTTCTTC
TRBJ2-5	.	TRBV28	.	CASSSLDRDLASGVQETQYF	TGTGCCAGCAGTTCGCTGGACAGGGATCTAGCTAGCGGAGTTCAAGAGACCCAGTACTTC
TRBJ2-1	TRBD2	TRBV24-1	.	CATRAGLAGYNEQFF	TGTGCCACCCGTGCGGGACTAGCGGGATACAATGAGCAGTTCTTC
TRBJ1-2	.	TRBV5-6	.	CASSYTGTTLNYGYTF	TGTGCCAGCAGCTACACAGGGACAACCTTAAACTATGGCTACACCTTC
TRBJ2-5	.	TRBV25-1	many	CASSEYVGKTQYF	TGTGCCAGCAGTGAATATGTCGGAAAGACCCAGTACTTC
TRBJ1-1	.	TRBV4-3	.	CASSQQTGSMNTEAFF	TGCGCCAGCAGCCAGCAGACGGGAAGCATGAACACTGAAGCTTTCTTT
TRBJ1-2	TRBD1	TRBV18	.	CASSRGQGAAFDGYTF	TGTGCCAGCTCACGCGGACAGGGGGCGGCTTTCGATGGCTACACCTTC
TRBJ1-1	.	TRBV11-2	.	CASSLTLGGNTEAFF	TGTGCCAGCAGCCTGACCCTGGGGGGTAACACTGAAGCTTTCTTT
TRBJ2-3	.	TRBV6-2/TRBV6-3	.	CASIDGGPATDTQYF	TGTGCCAGCATCGACGGGGGTCCTGCCACAGATACGCAGTATTTT
TRBJ2-1	TRBD1	TRBV7-2	many	CASSADRDIYNEQFF	TGTGCCAGCAGCGCCGACAGGGATATTTACAATGAGCAGTTCTTC
TRBJ2-2	TRBD1	TRBV15	.	CATSTDRDTGELFF	TGTGCCACCAGCACAGACAGGGACACCGGGGAGCTGTTTTTT
TRBJ2-7	.	TRBV21-1	.	CASSKEGSGRDNTHEQYF	TGTGCCAGCAGCAAAGAAGGTAGCGGGAGGGACAATACCCACGAGCAGTACTTC
TRBJ2-5	TRBD2	TRBV20-1	.	CSAIPLAGEHQETQYF	TGCAGTGCCATCCCCCTAGCGGGGGAGCACCAAGAGACCCAGTACTTC
TRBJ2-7	.	TRBV12-3/TRBV12-4	many	CASSLASDEQYF	TGTGCCAGCAGTTTAGCATCCGACGAGCAGTACTTC
TRBJ2-1	TRBD2	TRBV15	few	CATSPGGLAGGPEQFF	TGTGCCACCAGCCCGGGTGGACTAGCGGGAGGGCCAGAGCAGTTCTTC
TRBJ2-1	TRBD2	TRBV29-1	few	CSVERNGRRFEQFF	TGCAGCGTTGAACGGAACGGGAGGAGGTTTGAGCAGTTCTTC
TRBJ1-1	.	TRBV5-1	.	CASFGWGGRTEAFF	TGCGCCAGCTTCGGCTGGGGGGGGAGGACTGAAGCTTTCTTT
TRBJ2-7	.	TRBV5-1	.	CASSPEQGSYEQYF	TGCGCCAGCAGCCCAGAACAGGGCTCCTACGAGCAGTACTTC
TRBJ1-3	.	TRBV10-3	.	CAISATSLRISGNTIYF	TGTGCCATCAGTGCTACCTCCTTAAGGATCTCTGGAAACACCATATATTTT
TRBJ2-5	TRBD2	TRBV7-8	few	CASSPLRLAGRETQYF	TGTGCCAGCAGCCCACTTAGACTAGCGGGGAGAGAGACCCAGTACTTC
TRBJ2-1	.	TRBV28	.	CASSLGTRLYNEQFF	TGTGCCAGCAGTTTAGGGACTCGGCTCTACAATGAGCAGTTCTTC
TRBJ1-4	TRBD1	TRBV18	.	CASSPRGTGGEKLFF	TGTGCCAGCTCACCACGCGGGACAGGGGGTGAAAAACTGTTTTTT
TRBJ2-7	TRBD1	TRBV12-3/TRBV12-4	.	CASSPAGDRKGEQYF	TGTGCCAGCAGTCCCGCCGGGGACAGGAAAGGCGAGCAGTACTTC
TRBJ2-7	TRBD2	TRBV4-1	few	CASSPTSGANEQYF	TGCGCCAGCAGCCCGACTAGCGGGGCCAACGAGCAGTACTTC
TRBJ2-4	TRBD1	TRBV5-5	.	CASTETIARSSGTGADIQYF	TGTGCCAGCACCGAAACGATTGCCCGGAGCTCCGGGACAGGGGCGGACATTCAGTACTTC
TRBJ2-7	.	TRBV7-2	.	CASSSIMGHEQYF	TGTGCCAGCAGCTCCATTATGGGGCACGAGCAGTACTTC
TRBJ2-7	.	TRBV20-1	many	CSAYSGTGNGYEQYF	TGCAGTGCTTATTCGGGGACTGGGAACGGCTACGAGCAGTACTTC
TRBJ1-1	.	TRBV2	.	CASSVHKLNTEAFF	TGTGCCAGCAGTGTCCACAAGTTGAACACTGAAGCTTTCTTT
TRBJ1-2	.	TRBV5-1	.	CASSSPGSLYGYTF	TGCGCCAGCAGCTCCCCAGGGTCCCTCTATGGCTACACCTTC
TRBJ1-4	TRBD1	TRBV6-5	.	CASSYGRGRSREKLFF	TGTGCCAGCAGTTATGGCAGGGGGAGATCGAGAGAAAAACTGTTTTTT
TRBJ1-1	.	TRBV9	.	CASSVAGANTEAFF	TGTGCCAGCAGCGTAGCTGGGGCCAACACTGAAGCTTTCTTT
TRBJ2-1	TRBD2	TRBV20-1	.	CSAPSAGDSYNEQFF	TGCAGTGCTCCCTCCGCGGGGGACTCCTACAATGAGCAGTTCTTC
TRBJ2-7	TRBD2	TRBV6-5	many	CASSYSGAPYEQYF	TGTGCCAGCAGTTACAGCGGGGCCCCCTACGAGCAGTACTTC